This entry concerns a single TCR beta chain. The sample originates from a study of T cell responses to AZD1222 COVID-19 vaccine. The CDR3 has 15 amino acids. Losses at the gene ends were 6 bases for V and 7 bases for J; bases not matched to a gene: 11. Germline CDR1 reads WNHNN; CDR2 reads SYGVQD (reference sequence). Profiling relied on immunoSEQ multiplex PCR, and the TCRdb table lists in-frame clones only, not all of them. The table includes 100,000 to 150,000 clones, around 85% detected once. The sequences come from peripheral blood, collected 28 days after the second AZD1222 dose. This chain joins TRBV10-1 and TRBJ2-7; TRBD1 matches 11 bases. This sequence originates from an adult who received the AZD1222 COVID-19 vaccine. This CDR3 is CASSGPGQGGDEQYF. CDR3 nucleotides: TGCGCCAGCAGCGGCCCGGGACAGGGGGGTGATGAGCAGTACTTC.